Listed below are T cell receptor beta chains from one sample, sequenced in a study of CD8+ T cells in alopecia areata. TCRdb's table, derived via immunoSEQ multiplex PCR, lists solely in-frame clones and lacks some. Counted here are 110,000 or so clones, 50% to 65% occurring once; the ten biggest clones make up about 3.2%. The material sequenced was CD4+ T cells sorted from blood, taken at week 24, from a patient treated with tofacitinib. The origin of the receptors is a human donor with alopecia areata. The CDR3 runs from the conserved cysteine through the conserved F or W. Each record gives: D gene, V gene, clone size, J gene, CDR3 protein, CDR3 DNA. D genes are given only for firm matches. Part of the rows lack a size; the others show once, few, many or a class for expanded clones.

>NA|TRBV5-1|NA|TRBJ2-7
CASSLTIGEQYF
TGCGCCAGCAGCTTGACAATTGGCGAGCAGTACTTC
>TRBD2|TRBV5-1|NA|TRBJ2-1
CASRTSGTSGNEQFF
TGCGCCAGCAGGACTTCCGGGACTAGCGGCAATGAGCAGTTCTTC
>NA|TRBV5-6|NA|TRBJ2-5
CASSPGQLQETQYF
TGTGCCAGCAGCCCAGGACAGCTCCAAGAGACCCAGTACTTC
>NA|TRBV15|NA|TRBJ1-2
CATSSQDNYGYTF
TGTGCCACCAGCTCTCAGGATAACTATGGCTACACCTTC
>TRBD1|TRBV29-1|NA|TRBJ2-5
CSVQGAQETQYF
TGCAGCGTACAGGGGGCCCAAGAGACCCAGTACTTC
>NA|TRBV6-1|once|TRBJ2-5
CASIGATSAIGTQYF
TGTGCCAGCATAGGGGCGACTAGTGCCATCGGGACCCAGTACTTC
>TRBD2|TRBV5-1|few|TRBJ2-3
CASSFQRRLAGGTDTQYF
TGCGCCAGCAGCTTTCAGCGTCGACTAGCGGGGGGCACAGATACGCAGTATTTT
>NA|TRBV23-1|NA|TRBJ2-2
CAPRGATGELFF
TGCGCACCGAGGGGCGCCACCGGGGAGCTGTTTTTT
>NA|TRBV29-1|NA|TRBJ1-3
CSVVPRTSGNTIYF
TGCAGCGTTGTACCTCGGACATCTGGAAACACCATATATTTT
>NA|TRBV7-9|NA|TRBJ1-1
CASRLGTMNTEAFF
TGTGCCAGCAGACTAGGGACCATGAACACTGAAGCTTTCTTT
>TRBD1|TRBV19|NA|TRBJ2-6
CASNPEDRYSGANVLTF
TGTGCCAGTAACCCCGAGGACAGGTACTCTGGGGCCAACGTCCTGACTTTC
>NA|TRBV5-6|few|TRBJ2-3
CASSLGDRRTDTQYF
TGTGCCAGCAGCTTGGGAGACAGGCGGACAGATACGCAGTATTTT
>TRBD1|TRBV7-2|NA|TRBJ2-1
CASSRGLQGSEQFF
TGTGCCAGCAGCCGGGGCCTACAGGGGAGTGAGCAGTTCTTC